The 5 T cell receptor beta chains listed next were all sequenced from one sample in a study of blood T cell repertoires in COVID-19. Using immunoSEQ multiplex PCR, the repertoire was profiled, and TCRdb retains in-frame clones only, with some absent. This table holds around 67,000 clones, around nine tenths found once. Sequencing input: peripheral blood. Every receptor here comes from a human donor in a cohort sampled during active COVID-19.

The chain uses TRBV7-9 and TRBJ2-2; a possible D gene is TRBD2 (5 bases). V was clipped by 5 bases and J by 7 bases, with 14 bases between them. The CDR3 spans 14 residues. In germline, CDR1 is SEHNR, CDR2 FQNEAQ (reference sequence). The DNA for the CDR3 is TGTGCCAGCAGCCCGGGGAGCTCCCGCGGGGAGCTGTTTTTT. Translation gives CASSPGSSRGELFF.

J is TRBJ1-2 and V is TRBV27; D not certain. The CDR3 spans 13 residues. The V gene lost 2 bases and the J gene lost 4 bases, with 8 bases spanning the gap. Germline V gene data show CDR1 as MNHEY and CDR2 as SMNVEV (reference sequence). CDR3 protein: CASSLGRAYGYTF. The CDR3, as DNA: TGTGCCAGCAGTTTAGGGAGGGCCTATGGCTACACCTTC.

The V and J genes are TRBV28 and TRBJ2-7; TRBD2 matches at 11 bases. The CDR3 is 17 residues long. Germline V CDR1 and CDR2: MDHEN, SYDVKM. V lost 3 bases and J lost 3; bases outside the gene matches: 10. DNA for the CDR3: TGTGCCAGCAGTTTCAGGTTAGCGGGGGGGCCCTACTACGAGCAGTACTTC. Translating gives CASSFRLAGGPYYEQYF.

The chain couples TRBV6-2 or TRBV6-3 to TRBJ1-5; possible D gene TRBD1, 6 bases. CDR3 length equals 15 residues. Looked up from germline, CDR1 is MNHEY and CDR2 is SVGEGT. Trimming took off 3 bases at V and 4 bases at J, with 13 bases between the two ends. In nucleotides, the CDR3 is TGTGCCAGCAGTTATCTCGGGGGGGCAAATCAGCCCCAGCATTTT. This translates into CASSYLGGANQPQHF.

The chain links TRBV29-1 to TRBJ2-7; 7 bases are shared with TRBD1. V gave up 5 bases and J gave up 4 bases; unmatched junction bases: 2. Germline values: CDR1 SQVTM, CDR2 ANQGSEA. This CDR3 is built from 11 residues. CDR3 residues: CSVKQGYEQYF. The CDR3 region has the DNA TGCAGCGTTAAACAGGGGTACGAGCAGTACTTC.